The source of this TCR beta chain is a study of shared clonotypes between healthy human individuals. Sequencing used immunoSEQ multiplex PCR; TCRdb keeps in-frame clones, though not all of them. The repertoire holds around 1.9 million clones, with approximately 94% as singletons. The sample holds one count of this clone. The naive CD8 subset, CD45RO-negative cells positively selected for CCR7, excluded terminally differentiated effector memory CD45RA+ cells. Nashville, Tennessee was home to all donors, who were Caucasian adults. What was sequenced was naive CD8+ T cells from PBMCs. The origin of this receptor is a man between 18 and 35 years old in good health. Some clones in this sample may be carry-over from other donors' samples.

The CDR3: CASSLVKGSTNEKLFF. CDR3 nucleotides: TGTGCCAGCAGCTTAGTTAAGGGTTCCACTAATGAAAAACTGTTTTTT. V usage is TRBV7-9 and J usage is TRBJ1-4; D uncertain. The germline CDR1 and CDR2 sequences are SEHNR and FQNEAQ (reference sequence). V lost 1 base, J lost 2 bases, and 11 bases lay in between. This CDR3 contains 16 residues. Full variable domain (outside the CDR3, taken from reference TRBV7-9 and TRBJ1-4): DTGVSQNPRHKITKRGQNVTFRCDPISEHNRLYWYRQTLGQGPEFLTYFQNEAQLEKSRLLSDRFSAERPKGSFSTLEIQRTEQGDSAMYLCASSLVKGSTNEKLFFGSGTQLSVL.